These 3 T cell receptor beta chains originate from one sample sequenced in a study of blood T cell repertoires in COVID-19. Here immunoSEQ multiplex PCR was the method, and the copy in TCRdb shows in-frame clones only, minus some. The repertoire has about 260,000 clones, approximately 90% of them found once; the top ten carry 0.85% to 0.95%. Material: PBMCs or T cells enriched from blood (not recorded which). These receptors were obtained from a man aged 50-59 years who had been exposed to COVID-19.

The chain has TRBV5-1 and TRBJ2-5; tentatively, D is TRBD2 (5 bases). CDR1 SGHRS and CDR2 YFSETQ come from the germline V gene. Trimming removed 4 bases at V and 3 bases at J, with 13 bases between. This CDR3 contains 14 residues. CDR3 sequence (DNA): TGCGCCAGCAGCATGACACGGGGAGAAGAGACCCAGTACTTC. Translated, it gives CASSMTRGEETQYF.

V is TRBV24-1 and J is TRBJ2-3; D is possibly TRBD2 (6 bases). CDR3 length: 17 residues. Germline CDR1 and CDR2: KGHDR and SFDVKD. V was pared by 2 bases and J by 0 bases, with 14 bases between. The CDR3 loop reads CATSDSLAMGSTDTQYF. The DNA for the CDR3 is TGTGCCACCAGTGATTCTCTAGCGATGGGGAGCACAGATACGCAGTATTTT.

This clone was counted a single time. The DNA of the CDR3 is TGTGCCAGCAGTGTCAGATACCACGAGCAGTACTTC. Its protein product is CASSVRYHEQYF. The J gene is TRBJ2-7, the V gene TRBV2; D not certain. The CDR3 sequence is 12 residues long. Germline V CDR1 and CDR2: SNHLY, FYNNEI. V shed 4 bases and J shed 5 bases, with 9 bases lying between them.